A selection of T cell receptor beta chains follows, all from one sample in a study of cytomegalovirus exposure and HLA in healthy donors. Only in-frame clones appear in the TCRdb table, and some are missing; sequencing was by immunoSEQ multiplex PCR. The sample shows about 120,000 clones, 70% of them seen only once. The sequencing sample was made of PBMCs. All receptors come from a man aged 25 to 40 in good health and CMV-seropositive. The CDR3 runs from the conserved cysteine through the conserved F or W. Fields, in order: clone size, J gene, V gene, D gene, CDR3 protein, CDR3 DNA. The D gene is left open where the match is weak. Rows give clone size only sometimes, using once, few, many, or a class for an expanded clone.

>few|TRBJ2-1|TRBV19|TRBD1
CASTPVGTASYNEQFF
TGTGCCAGTACTCCGGTAGGGACAGCTTCCTACAATGAGCAGTTCTTC
>few|TRBJ2-1|TRBV11-3|.
CASSLDLSNEQFF
TGTGCCAGCAGCTTAGATCTTTCGAATGAGCAGTTCTTC
>once|TRBJ2-7|TRBV5-4|TRBD1
CASSIGDRGYEQYF
TGTGCCAGCAGCATCGGGGACAGGGGCTACGAGCAGTACTTC
>.|TRBJ2-3|TRBV19|TRBD2
CASRLAGDTQYF
TGTGCCAGTAGATTAGCGGGAGATACGCAGTATTTT
>.|TRBJ2-7|TRBV20-1|.
CSATYRDGQYF
TGCAGTGCTACATACAGGGACGGGCAGTACTTC
>.|TRBJ1-1|TRBV29-1|TRBD1
CSVGQGTTEAFF
TGCAGCGTTGGACAGGGGACCACTGAAGCTTTCTTT
>.|TRBJ2-1|TRBV19|TRBD1
CATTPPGGFSYNEQFF
TGTGCCACTACACCCCCAGGGGGCTTCTCCTACAATGAGCAGTTCTTC
>.|TRBJ1-3|TRBV18|TRBD1
CASSPQGQGSGNTIYF
TGTGCCAGCTCACCTCAGGGACAGGGGTCTGGAAACACCATATATTTT
>.|TRBJ1-1|TRBV29-1|.
CSASENTEAFF
TGCAGCGCCTCAGAGAACACTGAAGCTTTCTTT
>.|TRBJ2-1|TRBV5-1|TRBD2
CASSPLSGNRDNEQFF
TGCGCCAGCAGCCCCCTTAGCGGGAATCGAGACAATGAGCAGTTCTTC